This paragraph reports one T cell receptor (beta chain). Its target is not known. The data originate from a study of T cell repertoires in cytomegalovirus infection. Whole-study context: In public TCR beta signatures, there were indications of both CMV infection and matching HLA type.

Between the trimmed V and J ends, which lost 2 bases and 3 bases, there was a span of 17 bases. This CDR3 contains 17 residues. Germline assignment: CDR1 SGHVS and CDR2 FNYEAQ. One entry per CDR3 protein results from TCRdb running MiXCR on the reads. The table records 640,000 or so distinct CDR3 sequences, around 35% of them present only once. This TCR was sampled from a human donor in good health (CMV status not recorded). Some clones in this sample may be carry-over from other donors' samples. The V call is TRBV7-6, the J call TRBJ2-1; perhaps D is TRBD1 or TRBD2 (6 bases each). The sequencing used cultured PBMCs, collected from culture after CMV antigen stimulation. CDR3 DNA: TGTGCCAGCAGCTTATTCGGGGGTGCAGGGGACTACAATGAGCAGTTCTTC. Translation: CASSLFGGAGDYNEQFF.